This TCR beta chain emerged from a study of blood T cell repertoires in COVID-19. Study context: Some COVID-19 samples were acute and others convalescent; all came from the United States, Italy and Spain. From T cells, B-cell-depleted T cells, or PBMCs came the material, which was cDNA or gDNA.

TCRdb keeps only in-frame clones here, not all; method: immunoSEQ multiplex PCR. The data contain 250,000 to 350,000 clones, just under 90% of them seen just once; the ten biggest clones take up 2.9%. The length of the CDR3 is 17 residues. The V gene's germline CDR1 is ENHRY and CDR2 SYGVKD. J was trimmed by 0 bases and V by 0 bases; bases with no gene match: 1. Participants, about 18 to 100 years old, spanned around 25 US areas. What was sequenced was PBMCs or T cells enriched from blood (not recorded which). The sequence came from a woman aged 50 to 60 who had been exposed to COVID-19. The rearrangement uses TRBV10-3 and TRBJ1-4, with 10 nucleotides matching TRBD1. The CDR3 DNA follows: TGTGCCATCAGTGAGTCGGGACAGGGGCCAACTAATGAAAAACTGTTTTTT. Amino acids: CAISESGQGPTNEKLFF.